Presented here are 9 T cell receptor beta chains from one specimen sequenced in a study of T cell changes during pregnancy in multiple sclerosis. Data came from immunoSEQ multiplex PCR; TCRdb stores just in-frame clones and leaves some out. The sample yields 99,000 or so clones, 80% to 95% seen once. The material was peripheral blood, obtained after pregnancy. These receptors came from a female donor with multiple sclerosis, enrolled in a pregnancy study.

This chain uses TRBV9 with TRBJ2-1, with 7 bases matching TRBD1. The ends lost 4 bases at V and 6 bases at J; junction bases unmatched: 7. CDR1 is SGDLS and CDR2 is YYNGEE in the germline V gene. This CDR3 has 14 amino acids. In DNA, the CDR3 is TGTGCCAGCAGCCTGGGGGACAGTCCCAATGAGCAGTTCTTC. As protein: CASSLGDSPNEQFF.

In this sample, this clone turned up once. CDR3 sequence (DNA): TGTGCCAGCAGCTTAGCCCTAGCGGGAATTAGGGATGAGCAGTTCTTC. Protein sequence: CASSLALAGIRDEQFF. The chain employs TRBV7-6 and TRBJ2-1; 9 bases agree with TRBD2. Germline V gives CDR1 SGHVS, CDR2 FNYEAQ. The CDR3 is 16 residues long. J gave up 8 bases and V 0 bases, and 8 bases lay outside the gene matches.

This rearrangement joins TRBV7-6 to TRBJ2-7; D might be TRBD2 (7 bases). CDR3 length: 14 amino acids. V lost 0 bases and J 5 bases, leaving 11 bases between the germline ends. CDR1 is SGHVS and CDR2 is FNYEAQ in the germline V gene. DNA of the CDR3: TGTGCCAGCAGCTTAGCGCTAGGGGGGGACGAGCAGTACTTC. It yields the protein CASSLALGGDEQYF.

V and J are TRBV11-2 and TRBJ1-1, with 7 positions matching TRBD1. Germline CDR1 is SGHAT and CDR2 is FQNNGV. The CDR3 has 14 residues. After removal of 3 bases from V and 4 bases from J, the junction contained 5 bases not matched to a gene. The CDR3 region is CASSFPRQGTEAFF. In DNA form, the CDR3 reads TGTGCCAGCAGCTTCCCTCGACAGGGCACTGAAGCTTTCTTT.

The gene calls are TRBV4-1 and TRBJ1-6, with D possibly matching TRBD1 (5 bases). CDR3 length: 15 residues. The V end lost 2 bases, the J end lost 8 bases, and 13 bases lay between the germline ends. Germline V gene sequence: CDR1 MGHRA, CDR2 YSYEKL. CDR3 nucleotides: TGCGCCAGCAGCCAAAGGGGCAGCTGGGATTCACCCCTCCACTTT. It codes for CASSQRGSWDSPLHF.

The chain uses TRBV7-9 and TRBJ2-7, with 7 bases aligning to TRBD2. Germline loops: CDR1 SEHNR, CDR2 FQNEAQ (reference sequence). The CDR3 totals 12 residues. The junction had 3 bases not matched to a gene; V was cut back by 6 bases and J by 4 bases. DNA for the CDR3: TGTGCCAGCAGGCAGGGAGGGTACGAGCAGTACTTC. Its protein product is CASRQGGYEQYF.

V and J are TRBV27 and TRBJ2-3; a weak D match, TRBD2 (6 bases). Germline-derived CDR1 and CDR2 are MNHEY and SMNVEV (reference sequence). This CDR3 region has 13 residues. Trimming shortened V by 5 bases and J by 3 bases, and 9 bases separated the two germline ends. The CDR3 nucleotides read TGTGCCAGCAGTCTCGCGGGGACAGATACGCAGTATTTT. It specifies CASSLAGTDTQYF.

The chain joins TRBV7-3 to TRBJ2-7; D may be TRBD2 (6 bases). V was pared by 1 base and J by 6 bases, with 10 bases between. The CDR3 length is 13 residues. Looked up from germline, CDR1 is SGHTA and CDR2 is FQGTGA. The DNA for the CDR3 is TGTGCCAGCAGCTTAATTGGAGGGTCCGAGCAGTACTTC. Its translation is CASSLIGGSEQYF. The full variable domain, rest sourced from reference TRBV7-3 and TRBJ2-7, is GAGVSQTPSNKVTEKGKYVELRCDPISGHTALYWYRQSLGQGPEFLIYFQGTGAADDSGLPNDRFFAVRPEGSVSTLKIQRTERGDSAVYLCASSLIGGSEQYFGPGTRLTVT.

V is TRBV7-9 and J is TRBJ2-1; 10 bases match TRBD2. The CDR3 runs 16 residues. V was clipped by 6 bases and J by 10 bases; unmatched bases: 15. CDR1 SEHNR and CDR2 FQNEAQ come from the germline V gene (reference sequence). The CDR3 DNA follows: TGTGCCAGCAGGCCTTCGGGGCTAGCGGGGGACGGGGAGCAGTTCTTC. This sequence encodes CASRPSGLAGDGEQFF.